The 18 T cell receptor beta chains presented below share a single source sample, sequenced in a study of T cell repertoires in cytomegalovirus infection. Via MiXCR, TCRdb re-called the reads, giving one row per CDR3 protein. The repertoire includes hundreds of thousands of distinct CDR3 sequences, 35% of them detected once, and under 3.5% sits in the top ten. Specimen: PBMCs. All receptors derive from a human donor in good health (CMV status not recorded). Some clones in this sample may be carry-over from other donors' samples.

This chain joins TRBV5-1 and TRBJ1-6; no definite D call. CDR3 length equals 14 residues. The V end lost 0 bases, the J end lost 5 bases, and 6 bases lay between the germline ends. Germline V gene lookup returns CDR1 SGHRS and CDR2 YFSETQ. The CDR3 nucleotides are TGCGCCAGCAGCTTGGAAGGGAATAATTCACCCCTCCACTTT. Protein: CASSLEGNNSPLHF.

This clonotype was recorded a few times. The rearrangement joins TRBV20-1 to TRBJ2-5; D unclear. Trimming stripped 0 bases from V and 1 base from J, with 12 bases between. CDR1 is DFQATT, CDR2 SNEGSKA, per germline (reference sequence). The CDR3 is 15 residues long. CDR3 DNA sequence: TGCAGTGCTAGAGATACGAAGCCTCCCCAAGAGACCCAGTACTTC. This codes for CSARDTKPPQETQYF.

The chain is built from TRBV2 and TRBJ1-1; D unresolved. CDR1 and CDR2 from the germline V gene are SNHLY and FYNNEI. Trimming took 6 bases from V and 1 from J, leaving 12 bases between them. The length of the CDR3 is 14 residues. The CDR3 bases are TGTGCCAGCAGGAATGGCAGAGGGAACACTGAAGCTTTCTTT. Protein: CASRNGRGNTEAFF.

This clonotype appeared a few times. V is TRBV6-2 or TRBV6-3 and J is TRBJ2-7, with 7 bases aligning to TRBD2. Germline V lookup: CDR1 MNHEY, CDR2 SVGEGT. The V and J ends lost 2 bases and 5 bases, in that order; junction bases with no gene match: 12. The CDR3 runs 16 residues. DNA of the CDR3: TGTGCCAGCAGTTACCGGAGACTAGCTACCGCACACGAGCAGTACTTC. This codes for CASSYRRLATAHEQYF.

V gene TRBV6-5 combines with J gene TRBJ1-6; D perhaps matches TRBD1 (5 bases). V lost 4 bases, J lost 0 bases, and 13 bases lay in between. Germline CDR1 and CDR2: MNHEY and SVGAGI. This CDR3 is built from 17 residues. The CDR3 reads CASSSPGTHSYNSPLHF. The CDR3 DNA is TGTGCCAGCAGTTCCCCCGGGACCCACTCCTATAATTCACCCCTCCACTTT.

The chain is built from TRBV19 and TRBJ2-1; 14 nucleotides agree with TRBD2. CDR3 length: 17 residues. The ends lost 9 bases at V and 7 bases at J; junction bases unmatched: 14. Germline V gene sequence: CDR1 LNHDA, CDR2 SQIVND (reference sequence). This chain's CDR3 is CASQGLAGEFRRNEQFF. The DNA of the CDR3 is TGTGCCAGCCAGGGACTAGCGGGAGAATTCAGACGGAATGAGCAGTTCTTC. The entire variable domain, with the rest obtained from reference TRBV19 and TRBJ2-1, is as follows: DGGITQSPKYLFRKEGQNVTLSCEQNLNHDAMYWYRQDPGQGLRLIYYSQIVNDFQKGDIAEGYSVSREKKESFPLTVTSAQKNPTAFYLCASQGLAGEFRRNEQFFGPGTRLTVL.

A remark on this clonotype: A much larger clone lies a single base off, so this may be a read error. The V gene is TRBV28, the J gene TRBJ2-7, with TRBD2 as a possible D gene (7 bases). This CDR3 has 14 residues. Germline CDR1 is MDHEN and CDR2 is SYDVKM. CDR3 in DNA: TGTGCCAGCAGTTTCGGGGGGCAAATCTACGAGCAGAACTTC. Encoded protein: CASSFGGQIYEQNF.

This rearrangement joins TRBV20-1 to TRBJ2-1; a possible D gene is TRBD2 (6 bases). CDR1 and CDR2 from the germline V gene are DFQATT and SNEGSKA (reference sequence). V gave up 8 bases and J gave up 7 bases, with 18 bases separating them. The CDR3 contains 13 residues. The CDR3 coding sequence is TGCAGTTCTAAAGAGCTAGCGACTAATGAGCAGTTCTTC. Translating it yields CSSKELATNEQFF.

This chain connects TRBV28 to TRBJ2-7; the D gene is possibly TRBD1 (7 bases). Germline loops: CDR1 MDHEN, CDR2 SYDVKM. Trimming took off 6 bases at V and 3 bases at J, with 24 bases between the two ends. This CDR3 region has 17 residues. DNA for the CDR3: TGTGCCAGCAGAAACACAGGGGACGGGGGTTACTACTACGAGCAGTACTTC. This codes for CASRNTGDGGYYYEQYF. The full variable domain, completed using reference TRBV28 and TRBJ2-7, is DVKVTQSSRYLVKRTGEKVFLECVQDMDHENMFWYRQDPGLGLRLIYFSYDVKMKEKGDIPEGYSVSREKKERFSLILESASTNQTSMYLCASRNTGDGGYYYEQYFGPGTRLTVT.

A few counts support this clonotype. This chain uses TRBV6-6 with TRBJ1-4; TRBD1 agrees at 9 bases. In germline, CDR1 is MNHNY, CDR2 SVGAGI (reference sequence). The ends lost 5 bases at V and 8 bases at J; junction bases unmatched: 9. The CDR3 totals 15 residues. In DNA form, the CDR3 reads TGTGCCAGCAGTGAGAGGGACAGGGCCGGAGAAAAACTGTTTTTT. This sequence encodes CASSERDRAGEKLFF.

V and J are TRBV28 and TRBJ2-6; D is possibly TRBD1 or TRBD2 (5 bases each). The CDR3 covers 17 residues. Trimming shortened V by 5 bases and J by 0 bases, and 14 bases separated the two germline ends. The germline gives CDR1 MDHEN, CDR2 SYDVKM. The CDR3 sequence is CASSRRDGSSGANVLTF. The CDR3, as DNA: TGTGCCAGCAGTAGACGGGACGGATCCTCTGGGGCCAACGTCCTGACTTTC.

As for this clonotype: This could be a read error, since a much larger clone is one nucleotide away. The chain combines TRBV7-2 with TRBJ2-5; D not certain. The germline V gene has CDR1 SGHTA and CDR2 FQGNSA. This CDR3 region has 14 residues. The CDR3 sequence is CSSSLEGRAETQYF. The CDR3 DNA follows: TGTTCCAGCAGCTTAGAAGGTAGAGCGGAGACCCAGTACTTC.

The count of this clonotype is one. This sequence joins TRBV7-6 and TRBJ2-7, with TRBD1 matching 8 bases. Looked up from germline, CDR1 is SGHVS and CDR2 is FNYEAQ. This CDR3 has 14 amino acids. V was pared by 4 bases and J by 4 bases, with 6 bases of the junction left unmatched. The CDR3 loop reads CASSSRTGWYEQYF. In DNA, the CDR3 is TGTGCCAGCAGCTCCCGGACAGGGTGGTACGAGCAGTACTTC.

The V gene is TRBV7-4, the J gene TRBJ1-1; 9 bases map to TRBD1. Losses at the gene ends were 5 bases for V and 7 bases for J; bases not matched to a gene: 11. Per germline, CDR1 SGHVT and CDR2 SQSDAQ. CDR3 length: 15 residues. For the CDR3, the DNA is TGTGCCAGCAGCCCGCCGGGACAGGGAGGTGGTGAAGCTTTCTTT. Protein sequence: CASSPPGQGGGEAFF.

This clonotype was counted only a few times. The chain employs TRBV28 and TRBJ2-3; TRBD2 matches at 11 bases. Germline V gene data show CDR1 as MDHEN and CDR2 as SYDVKM. The CDR3 has 19 amino acids. V gave up 2 bases and J gave up 2 bases; unmatched junction bases: 12. The CDR3 sequence: CASSLVGTSGSPSTDTQYF. CDR3 nucleotides: TGTGCCAGCAGTTTAGTGGGGACTAGCGGATCTCCATCCACAGATACGCAGTATTTT.

The chain employs TRBV20-1 and TRBJ2-5; TRBD2 matches 8 bases. Germline CDR1 and CDR2: DFQATT and SNEGSKA (reference sequence). CDR3 length: 15 residues. The V gene end was trimmed by 4 bases and the J gene end by 9 bases; junction bases not matched to a gene: 16. The CDR3 here is CSATGIGGAGESQYF. The CDR3 nucleotides are TGCAGTGCTACGGGAATCGGGGGGGCCGGGGAGTCCCAGTACTTC.

A word on this clonotype: The CDR3 does not close with the conserved phenylalanine or tryptophan, likely indicating a read error. The DNA is left out, because the CDR3 cannot be placed on it with certainty; the CDR3 is given as TCRdb lists it. V is TRBV7-2 and J is TRBJ2-1; the table's D call TRBD1 went unverified against the DNA. Germline V gene lookup returns CDR1 SGHTA and CDR2 FQGNSA. Termini included, the CDR3 measures 13 amino acids. The CDR3 reads CASSLWLAGVEFL.

This clonotype was recorded a few times. The rearrangement joins TRBV19 to TRBJ2-5, with 14 bases lining up with TRBD2. The length of the CDR3 is 17 residues. V dropped 3 bases and J dropped 4; count of bases not matched to a gene: 7. Germline V gives CDR1 LNHDA, CDR2 SQIVND (reference sequence). Written as DNA, the CDR3 is TGTGCCAGTAGTATCCCGGGACTAGCGGGAGTGGGAGAGACCCAGTACTTC. It specifies CASSIPGLAGVGETQYF.